These 2 T cell receptor beta chains share one sample of origin, sequenced in a study of molecular identifiers for immune sequencing clone quantification listed by TCRdb under 2018. Receptor amplification or capture employed PCR. The sequencer listed for this sample is Illumina HiSeq 4000. TCRdb trimmed public reads at Q25 via fastp, called clones via MiXCR and kept in-frame beta chains. A single entry per CDR3 protein holds the most common genes and DNA from its merged rows. This sample lists about 640,000 distinct CDR3 sequences; 20% were detected once. The ten largest account for about 0.9% of the sample. The material sequenced was naive CD8+ T cells from blood, with Jurkat cell RNA spiked in. This specimen's cell subset or site label, per the study, means: FACS-sorted CD8+CD4-CCR7+CD45RA+ naive T cells. The receptors derive from a human donor in good health. Some libraries in this study had Jurkat cell RNA spiked in.

This clonotype occurred many times. The V gene is TRBV7-9, the J gene TRBJ2-1; D not certain. Germline V lookup: CDR1 SEHNR, CDR2 FQNEAQ (reference sequence). V lost 5 bases to trimming and J lost 0 bases, with 11 bases between them. The length of the CDR3 is 15 residues. The CDR3 reads CASSRGPGSYNEQFF. The CDR3 bases are TGTGCCAGCAGCCGTGGCCCCGGCTCCTACAATGAGCAGTTCTTC. Full variable domain (remainder filled in from reference TRBV7-9 and TRBJ2-1): DTGVSQNPRHKITKRGQNVTFRCDPISEHNRLYWYRQTLGQGPEFLTYFQNEAQLEKSRLLSDRFSAERPKGSFSTLEIQRTEQGDSAMYLCASSRGPGSYNEQFFGPGTRLTVL.

This clonotype has ten or more counts. The CDR3 here is CSAQGFGDRLYEQYF. The CDR3 DNA follows: TGCAGCGCCCAGGGGTTCGGGGACAGGCTGTACGAGCAGTACTTC. This rearrangement joins TRBV29-1 to TRBJ2-7, with 8 bases aligning to TRBD1. Germline assignment: CDR1 SQVTM and CDR2 ANQGSEA. V gave up 7 bases and J gave up 4 bases; unmatched junction bases: 15. This CDR3 comprises 15 residues.